This T cell receptor (beta chain) was identified in a study of early T cells in non-severe SARS-CoV-2 infection. CDR3 length: 15 amino acids. The V gene's germline CDR1 is SGHDN and CDR2 FVKESK. Deletions cut 1 base from V and 0 bases from J, with 9 bases between. Attachment of unique molecular identifiers to individual cDNA molecules was performed. TCRdb passed the 5' RACE reads through MiXCR, listing each CDR3 protein once. The table records more than 60,000 distinct CDR3 sequences, 8.5% to 10% of them present only once. This TCR was recovered from an adult who was a healthcare worker with PCR-confirmed SARS-CoV-2 infection or an uninfected control (not recorded which). The chain carries TRBV14 and TRBJ1-1; no definite D call. The sample taken for sequencing was whole blood. CDR3 region: CASSQVQTLNTEAFF. The CDR3 bases are TGTGCCAGCAGCCAAGTGCAGACCCTGAACACTGAAGCTTTCTTT.